This T cell receptor beta chain was sequenced in a study of shared clonotypes between healthy human individuals. Turning to the study itself: Donors consisted of two women and a few men between 18 and 49.

An approximately 210 ng quantity of DNA, around 30,000 T cell genomes, went into the sorted-subset replicate PCRs. Using immunoSEQ multiplex PCR, the repertoire was profiled, and TCRdb retains in-frame clones only, with some absent. The data hold about 2.4 million clones, with roughly 93% observed a single time. Germline CDR1 SGHTA, CDR2 FQGTGA. V dropped 5 bases and J dropped 0; count of bases not matched to a gene: 6. The CDR3 extends over 18 amino acids. Sequencing was done on a sample of naive CD4+ T cells from PBMCs. Subset meaning: CD45RA+ positively selected. This receptor was taken from a man aged 18 to 29 in good health. Some clones in this sample may be carry-over from other donors' samples. The chain combines TRBV7-3 with TRBJ2-1, with 14 bases matching TRBD2. In DNA form, the CDR3 reads TGTGCCAGCAGCCAACCCGGGACTAGCGGGAGCTCCTACAATGAGCAGTTCTTC. Translated: CASSQPGTSGSSYNEQFF.